This T cell receptor (beta chain) was sequenced for a study of type 1 regulatory T cells. Background on the study: This in vitro CD4 product, T-allo10, is enriched for Tr1 cells and alloantigen-specific. Findings and caveats of the study: Compared with non-type 1 regulatory T cells, type 1 regulatory T cells showed a more restricted TCR repertoire.

Regarding this clonotype: Its antigen is unknown.

The CDR3 sequence is 20 residues long. Germline-derived CDR1 and CDR2 are SGHVS and FNYEAQ. Germline trimming cut 1 base from V and 4 bases from J; bases unmatched to any gene: 16. TCRdb used MiXCR to reprocess the reads, holding one entry per CDR3 protein. This sample yields 55,000 to 65,000 distinct CDR3 sequences, of which 62% are seen a single time; approximately 1.8% belongs to the top ten. Sequenced material: cultured non-Tr1 T cells, either the whole culture or a sorted T cell fraction (not recorded which). The V gene is TRBV7-6, the J gene TRBJ2-3; 11 bases fit TRBD2. The receptor's source is a human donor in good health. The CDR3: CASSLVFTSGSAGKADTQYF. CDR3 bases: TGTGCCAGCAGCTTAGTGTTTACTAGCGGGAGTGCGGGCAAGGCAGATACGCAGTATTTT.